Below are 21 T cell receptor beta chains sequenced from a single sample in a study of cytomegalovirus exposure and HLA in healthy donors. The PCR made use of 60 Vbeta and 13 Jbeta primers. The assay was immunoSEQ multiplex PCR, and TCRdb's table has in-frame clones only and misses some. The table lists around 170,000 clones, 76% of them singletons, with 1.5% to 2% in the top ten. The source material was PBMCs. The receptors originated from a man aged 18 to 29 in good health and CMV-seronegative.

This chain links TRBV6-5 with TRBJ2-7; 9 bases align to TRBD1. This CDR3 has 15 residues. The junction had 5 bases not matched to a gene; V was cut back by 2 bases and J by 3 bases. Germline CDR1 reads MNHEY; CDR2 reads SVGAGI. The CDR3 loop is CASSYAWDRVYEQYF. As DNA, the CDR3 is TGTGCCAGCAGTTACGCCTGGGACAGGGTCTACGAGCAGTACTTC.

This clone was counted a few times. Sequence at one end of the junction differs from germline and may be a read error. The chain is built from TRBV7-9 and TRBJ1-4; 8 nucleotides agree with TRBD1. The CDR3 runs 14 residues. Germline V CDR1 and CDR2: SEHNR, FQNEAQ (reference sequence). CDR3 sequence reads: CSSGDRDRPLELFF. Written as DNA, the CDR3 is TGTTCCAGCGGAGACCGGGACAGGCCCTTAGAGCTGTTTTTT. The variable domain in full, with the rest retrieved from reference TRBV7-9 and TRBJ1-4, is DTGVSQNPRHKITKRGQNVTFRCDPISEHNRLYWYRQTLGQGPEFLTYFQNEAQLEKSRLLSDRFSAERPKGSFSTLEIQRTEQGDSAMYLCSSGDRDRPLELFFGSGTQLSVL.

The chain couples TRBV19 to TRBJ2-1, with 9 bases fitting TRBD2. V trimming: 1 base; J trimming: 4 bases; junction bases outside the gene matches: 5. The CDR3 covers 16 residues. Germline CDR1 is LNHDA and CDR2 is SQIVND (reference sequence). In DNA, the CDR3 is TGTGCCAGTAGTATAGTCGCAAGCGGGGGGTACAATGAGCAGTTCTTC. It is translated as CASSIVASGGYNEQFF.

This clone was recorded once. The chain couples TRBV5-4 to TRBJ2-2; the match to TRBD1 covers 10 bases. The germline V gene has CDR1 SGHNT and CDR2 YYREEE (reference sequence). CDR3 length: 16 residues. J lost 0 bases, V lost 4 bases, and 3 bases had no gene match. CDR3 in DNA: TGTGCCAGCAGCACTGGGACAGGGGCGAACACCGGGGAGCTGTTTTTT. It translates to CASSTGTGANTGELFF. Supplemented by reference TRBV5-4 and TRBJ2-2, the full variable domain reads ETGVTQSPTHLIKTRGQQVTLRCSSQSGHNTVSWYQQALGQGPQFIFQYYREEENGRGNFPPRFSGLQFPNYSSELNVNALELDDSALYLCASSTGTGANTGELFFGEGSRLTVL.

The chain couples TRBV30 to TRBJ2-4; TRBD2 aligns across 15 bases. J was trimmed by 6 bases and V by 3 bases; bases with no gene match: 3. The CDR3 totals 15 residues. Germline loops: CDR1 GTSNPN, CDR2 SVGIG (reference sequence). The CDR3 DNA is TGTGCCTGGAGCCGGACTAGCGGGAGGGGAAACATTCAGTACTTC. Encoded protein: CAWSRTSGRGNIQYF.

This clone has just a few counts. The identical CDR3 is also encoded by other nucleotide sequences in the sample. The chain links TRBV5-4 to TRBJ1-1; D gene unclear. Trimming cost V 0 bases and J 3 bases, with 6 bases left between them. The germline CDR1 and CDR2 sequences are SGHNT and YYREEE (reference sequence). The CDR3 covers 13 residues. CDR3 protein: CASSLARDTEAFF. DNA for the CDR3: TGTGCCAGCAGCTTGGCACGGGACACTGAAGCTTTCTTT.

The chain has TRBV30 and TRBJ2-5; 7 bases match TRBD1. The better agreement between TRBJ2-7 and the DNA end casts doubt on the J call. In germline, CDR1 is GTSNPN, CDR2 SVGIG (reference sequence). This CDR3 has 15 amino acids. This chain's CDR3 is CAWSVPQGKRHEQYF. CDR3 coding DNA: TGTGCCTGGAGTGTACCACAGGGGAAGCGGCACGAGCAGTACTTC.

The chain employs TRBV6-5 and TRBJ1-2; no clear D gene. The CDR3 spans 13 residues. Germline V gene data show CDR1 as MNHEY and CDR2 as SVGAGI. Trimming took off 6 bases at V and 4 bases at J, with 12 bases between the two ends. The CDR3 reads CASSPDGSYGYTF. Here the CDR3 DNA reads TGTGCCAGCAGCCCCGACGGGAGCTATGGCTACACCTTC.

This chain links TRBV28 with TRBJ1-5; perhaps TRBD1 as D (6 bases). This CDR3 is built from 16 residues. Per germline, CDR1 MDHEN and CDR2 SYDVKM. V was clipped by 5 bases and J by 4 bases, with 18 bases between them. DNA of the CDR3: TGTGCCAGCAGTCCGTTTCGTGGGGGCACAAATCAGCCCCAGCATTTT. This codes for CASSPFRGGTNQPQHF.

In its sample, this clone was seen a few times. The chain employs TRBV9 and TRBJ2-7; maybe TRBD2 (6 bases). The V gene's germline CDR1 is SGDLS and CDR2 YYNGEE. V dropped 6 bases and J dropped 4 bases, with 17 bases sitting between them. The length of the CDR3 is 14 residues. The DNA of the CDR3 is TGTGCCAGCATGGAGGGATCTAGCGCTTACGAGCAGTACTTC. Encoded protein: CASMEGSSAYEQYF.

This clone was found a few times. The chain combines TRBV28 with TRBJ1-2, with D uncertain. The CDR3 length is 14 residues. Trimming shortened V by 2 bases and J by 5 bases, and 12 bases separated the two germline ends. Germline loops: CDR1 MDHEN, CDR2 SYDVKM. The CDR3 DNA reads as TGTGCCAGCAGTTTAAAGGAGGGAAGGTATGGCTACACCTTC. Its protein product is CASSLKEGRYGYTF.

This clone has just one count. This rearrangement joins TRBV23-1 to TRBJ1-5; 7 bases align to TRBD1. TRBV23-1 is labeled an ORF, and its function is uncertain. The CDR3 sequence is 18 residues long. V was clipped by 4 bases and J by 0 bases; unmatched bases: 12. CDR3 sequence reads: CASSRPRTGAYSNQPQHF. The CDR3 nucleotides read TGCGCCAGCAGTCGCCCTAGGACAGGAGCTTATAGCAATCAGCCCCAGCATTTT.

CDR3: CSVDGGPSSYNEQFF. In DNA form, the CDR3 reads TGCAGCGTTGATGGGGGCCCGAGCTCCTACAATGAGCAGTTCTTC. The chain uses TRBV29-1 and TRBJ2-1, with D perhaps matching TRBD1 (6 bases). Germline CDR1 is SQVTM and CDR2 is ANQGSEA. Trimming removed 3 bases at V and 0 bases at J, with 12 bases between. CDR3 size: 15 residues.

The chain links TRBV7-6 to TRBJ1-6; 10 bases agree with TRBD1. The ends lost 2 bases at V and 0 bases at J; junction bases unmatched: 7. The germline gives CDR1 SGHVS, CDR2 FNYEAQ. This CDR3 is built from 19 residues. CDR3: CASSLLGTGDHSYNSPLHF. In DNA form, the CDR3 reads TGTGCCAGCAGCTTACTCGGGACAGGGGATCACTCCTATAATTCACCCCTCCACTTT.

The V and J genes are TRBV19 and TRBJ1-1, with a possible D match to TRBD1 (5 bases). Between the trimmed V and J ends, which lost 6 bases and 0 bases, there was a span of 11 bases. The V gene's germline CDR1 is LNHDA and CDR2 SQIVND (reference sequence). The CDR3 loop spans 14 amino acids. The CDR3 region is CASSAGIMNTEAFF. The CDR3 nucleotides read TGTGCCAGTAGCGCAGGGATCATGAACACTGAAGCTTTCTTT.

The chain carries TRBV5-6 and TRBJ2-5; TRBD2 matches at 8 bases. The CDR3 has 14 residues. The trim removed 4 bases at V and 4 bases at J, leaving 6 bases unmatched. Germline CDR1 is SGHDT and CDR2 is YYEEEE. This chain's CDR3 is CASSPQSGGETQYF. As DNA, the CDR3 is TGTGCCAGCAGCCCGCAGAGCGGGGGAGAGACCCAGTACTTC.

The CDR3 is CAWSVRGGQPYEQYF. CDR3 DNA sequence: TGTGCCTGGAGTGTGAGGGGGGGGCAACCCTACGAGCAGTACTTC. The genes are TRBV30 and TRBJ2-7; tentative D call: TRBD2 (7 bases). Germline CDR1 reads GTSNPN; CDR2 reads SVGIG (reference sequence). The V end was cut by 0 bases, the J end by 2 bases, with 14 bases between. This CDR3 has 15 amino acids.

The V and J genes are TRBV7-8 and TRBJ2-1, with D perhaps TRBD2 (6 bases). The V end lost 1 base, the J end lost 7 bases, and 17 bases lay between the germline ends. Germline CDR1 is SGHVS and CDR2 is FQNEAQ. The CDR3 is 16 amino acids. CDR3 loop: CASSLGSAGTQNEQFF. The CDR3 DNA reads TGTGCCAGCAGCTTAGGGAGCGCGGGGACGCAAAATGAGCAGTTCTTC.

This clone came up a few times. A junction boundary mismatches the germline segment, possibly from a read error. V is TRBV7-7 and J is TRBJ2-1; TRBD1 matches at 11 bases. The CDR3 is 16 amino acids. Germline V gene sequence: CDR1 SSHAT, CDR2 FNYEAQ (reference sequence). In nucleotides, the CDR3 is TGTGCTAGCAGCTTGGGCGGGACAGGGGGGCTAAATGAGCAGTTCTTC. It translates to CASSLGGTGGLNEQFF.

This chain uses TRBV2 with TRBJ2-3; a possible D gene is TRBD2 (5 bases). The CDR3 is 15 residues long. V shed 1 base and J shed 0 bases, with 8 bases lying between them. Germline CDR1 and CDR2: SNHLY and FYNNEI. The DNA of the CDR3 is TGTGCCAGCAGTGAAGATCCGGGGAGCACAGATACGCAGTATTTT. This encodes CASSEDPGSTDTQYF.

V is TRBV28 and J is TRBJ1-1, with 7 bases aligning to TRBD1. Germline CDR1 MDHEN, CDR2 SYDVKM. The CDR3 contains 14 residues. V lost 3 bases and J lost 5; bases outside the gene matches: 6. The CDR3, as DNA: TGTGCCAGCAGTTTTGAAGGGGGCAGGACTGAAGCTTTCTTT. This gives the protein CASSFEGGRTEAFF.